The 27 T cell receptor beta chains below come from one sample, sequenced in a study of blood T cell repertoires in COVID-19 (dated by TCRdb to 2019 to 2021). Library preparation was by the immunoSEQ multiplex PCR assay. TCRdb holds this immuneACCESS table with in-frame rearrangements only. Some clones are missing; in checked studies, unresolved V genes explain under half, and the rest has no known cause. The sample records roughly 270,000 clones, 85% of which are singletons. 5.1% of the sample is taken by the ten largest. The sequencing sample was made of peripheral blood. These TCRs come from a man aged 50 or older with active or convalescent COVID-19.

This chain connects TRBV18 to TRBJ2-3, with D perhaps matching TRBD1 (5 bases). The germline V and J ends were trimmed by 6 bases and 0 bases, with 7 bases remaining between them. Germline CDR1 reads KGHSH; CDR2 reads LQKENI. The CDR3 contains 13 residues. The CDR3 DNA reads TGTGCCAGCTCGGGGCTGAGCACAGATACGCAGTATTTT. This translates into CASSGLSTDTQYF.

This CDR3 is CASSSKRERLYF. CDR3 coding DNA: TGTGCCAGTAGTAGTAAGCGGGAGCGTCTGTACTTC. This chain links TRBV19 with TRBJ2-7, with TRBD2 identical over 8 bases. CDR1 is LNHDA, CDR2 SQIVND, per germline (reference sequence). The CDR3 has 12 residues. Losses at the gene ends were 4 bases for V and 12 bases for J; bases not matched to a gene: 8. Together with reference TRBV19 and TRBJ2-7, the CDR3 gives the full variable domain: DGGITQSPKYLFRKEGQNVTLSCEQNLNHDAMYWYRQDPGQGLRLIYYSQIVNDFQKGDIAEGYSVSREKKESFPLTVTSAQKNPTAFYLCASSSKRERLYFGPGTRLTVT.

This chain links TRBV19 with TRBJ2-1; 10 nucleotides match TRBD1. V shed 5 bases and J 5 bases; nucleotides not matched to a gene: 9. The CDR3 covers 16 residues. Germline CDR1 is LNHDA and CDR2 is SQIVND (reference sequence). The CDR3 sequence is CASSPRGQGIDNEQFF. The CDR3 DNA sequence: TGTGCCAGTAGTCCGCGGGGACAGGGGATCGACAATGAGCAGTTCTTC.

The J gene is TRBJ2-5, the V gene TRBV30; 8 positions match TRBD2. The V segment lost 4 bases and the J segment 2 bases; nucleotides outside the gene matches: 9. The CDR3 runs 15 residues. Germline lookup yields CDR1 GTSNPN and CDR2 SVGIG (reference sequence). CDR3 region: CAWTPGGAGQETQYF. The CDR3 DNA is TGTGCCTGGACCCCCGGGGGGGCGGGTCAAGAGACCCAGTACTTC.

The chain uses TRBV19 and TRBJ1-3; 9 bases are shared with TRBD1. The CDR3 contains 14 residues. Germline V gene data show CDR1 as LNHDA and CDR2 as SQIVND (reference sequence). V shed 8 bases, J shed 3 bases, and the junction held 5 bases outside the gene matches. The CDR3 loop is CASCTGGGGNTIYF. The DNA for the CDR3 is TGTGCCAGTTGCACAGGGGGCGGTGGAAACACCATATATTTT.

The genes are TRBV2 and TRBJ2-2; 10 positions match TRBD1. Germline CDR1 and CDR2: SNHLY and FYNNEI. The length of the CDR3 is 14 residues. V shed 7 bases and J 8 bases; nucleotides not matched to a gene: 7. CDR3 protein: CASTYWDRGGELFF. CDR3 DNA: TGTGCCAGCACCTATTGGGACAGGGGAGGGGAGCTGTTTTTT.

This chain uses TRBV7-9 with TRBJ2-3, with TRBD2 identical over 9 bases. In germline, CDR1 is SEHNR, CDR2 FQNEAQ (reference sequence). The V and J ends lost 0 bases and 5 bases, in that order; junction bases with no gene match: 6. The length of the CDR3 is 16 residues. CDR3 nucleotide sequence: TGTGCCAGCAGCTTAGCCTTAGCGGGAGTGGGAGATACGCAGTATTTT. It encodes CASSLALAGVGDTQYF.

The J gene is TRBJ1-5, the V gene TRBV6-2 or TRBV6-3, with D possibly being TRBD1 (5 bases). The CDR3 spans 18 residues. Trimming took 2 bases from V and 4 from J, leaving 21 bases between them. Looked up from germline, CDR1 is MNHEY and CDR2 is SVGEGT. As DNA, the CDR3 is TGTGCCAGCAGTTACGATGGCCTGTCAGGGAGGGTGAATCAGCCCCAGCATTTT. Protein: CASSYDGLSGRVNQPQHF.

This clone occurred once. The chain joins TRBV9 to TRBJ2-7, with D tentatively TRBD2 (7 bases). The germline V gene encodes CDR1 SGDLS and CDR2 YYNGEE. Trimming pared 2 bases from V and 3 bases from J, leaving 15 bases between. CDR3 size: 15 residues. For the CDR3, the DNA is TGTGCCAGCAGCGTGAGAGGAGGGGGGGTCTACGAGCAGTACTTC. It yields the protein CASSVRGGGVYEQYF.

The chain is built from TRBV2 and TRBJ2-6; 11 nucleotides match TRBD2. The CDR3 runs to 21 residues. After removal of 4 bases from V and 0 bases from J, the junction contained 14 bases not matched to a gene. Germline CDR1 is SNHLY and CDR2 is FYNNEI. CDR3 loop: CASSVSKSGLAGLSGANVLTF. The CDR3 DNA reads as TGTGCCAGCAGTGTAAGTAAGAGCGGACTAGCGGGCCTCTCTGGGGCCAACGTCCTGACTTTC. The full variable domain, in which reference TRBV2 and TRBJ2-6 provide the parts outside the CDR3, is EPEVTQTPSHQVTQMGQEVILRCVPISNHLYFYWYRQILGQKVEFLVSFYNNEISEKSEIFDDQFSVERPDGSNFTLKIRSTKLEDSAMYFCASSVSKSGLAGLSGANVLTFGAGSRLTVL.

V is TRBV11-2 and J is TRBJ1-1; the D is unclear. Germline CDR1 SGHAT, CDR2 FQNNGV. This CDR3 contains 12 residues. The ends were cut back, 10 bases at V and 7 bases at J, with 16 bases in the middle. The CDR3 DNA is TGTGCCACCACCCTCCCACCCGGTGAAGCTTTCTTT. It yields the protein CATTLPPGEAFF.

The chain uses TRBV7-2 and TRBJ2-7; 9 bases line up with TRBD1. CDR1 is SGHTA, CDR2 FQGNSA, per germline. Trimming removed 2 bases from V and 1 base from J; junction bases left unmatched: 12. The CDR3 loop spans 18 amino acids. CDR3 in amino acids: CASSLKTGGVSQSYEQYF. Here the CDR3 DNA reads TGTGCCAGCAGCTTAAAAACAGGGGGCGTCTCACAATCCTACGAGCAGTACTTC. The variable domain in full, with the rest retrieved from reference TRBV7-2 and TRBJ2-7, is GAGVSQSPSNKVTEKGKDVELRCDPISGHTALYWYRQSLGQGLEFLIYFQGNSAPDKSGLPSDRFSAERTGGSVSTLTIQRTQQEDSAVYLCASSLKTGGVSQSYEQYFGPGTRLTVT.

CDR3: CASSVFAGQETQYF. The CDR3 DNA reads as TGTGCCAGCAGCGTGTTTGCGGGCCAAGAGACCCAGTACTTC. This chain uses TRBV9 with TRBJ2-5; D might be TRBD2 (5 bases). There are 14 residues in the CDR3. V was shortened by 2 bases and J by 1 base, with 9 bases between the two germline ends. Germline V gene sequence: CDR1 SGDLS, CDR2 YYNGEE.

The CDR3 protein is CASSLRRSGGRVPGELFF. CDR3 bases: TGTGCCAGCAGTTTAAGGCGGAGCGGCGGGAGGGTCCCCGGGGAGCTGTTTTTT. The V and J genes are TRBV28 and TRBJ2-2; 9 bases align to TRBD2. The CDR3 sequence is 18 residues long. The V and J ends lost 2 bases and 6 bases, in that order; junction bases with no gene match: 13. Looked up from germline, CDR1 is MDHEN and CDR2 is SYDVKM.

The chain carries TRBV29-1 and TRBJ2-1, with D tentatively TRBD2 (6 bases). Germline CDR1 is SQVTM and CDR2 is ANQGSEA. The CDR3 consists of 15 residues. Trimming removed 7 bases at V and 0 bases at J, with 16 bases between. CDR3 protein: CSALSGVSSYNEQFF. DNA for the CDR3: TGCAGCGCCCTCTCGGGAGTGAGCTCCTACAATGAGCAGTTCTTC.

This chain uses TRBV19 with TRBJ1-5; 8 bases fit TRBD1. The CDR3 contains 13 residues. J was trimmed by 5 bases and V by 10 bases; bases with no gene match: 7. CDR1 is LNHDA and CDR2 is SQIVND in the germline V gene (reference sequence). In nucleotides, the CDR3 is TGTGCCATAAGTCGGACAGGGCATCAGCCCCAGCATTTT. Its protein product is CAISRTGHQPQHF.

This clone was detected only once. This chain joins TRBV6-2 or TRBV6-3 and TRBJ1-1, with D perhaps matching TRBD1 (6 bases). Germline V gene data show CDR1 as MNHEY and CDR2 as SVGEGT. With 4 bases removed from V and 11 bases from J, the gap between germline ends came to 14 bases. This CDR3 is 12 amino acids long. The CDR3 is CASSFSDRWAFF. CDR3 sequence (DNA): TGTGCCAGCAGTTTTTCCGACAGGTGGGCTTTCTTT.

The chain carries TRBV25-1 and TRBJ1-6, with 9 bases fitting TRBD1. V was clipped by 2 bases and J by 0 bases; unmatched bases: 5. This CDR3 contains 18 residues. Looked up from germline, CDR1 is MGHDK and CDR2 is SYGVNS. CDR3 DNA: TGTGCCAGCAGTGAACTGGGACAGGGTAGCTCCTATAATTCACCCCTCCACTTT. It is translated as CASSELGQGSSYNSPLHF.

V and J are TRBV5-1 and TRBJ2-7, with 8 bases lining up with TRBD2. This CDR3 is built from 16 residues. V shed 0 bases, J shed 2 bases, and the junction held 7 bases outside the gene matches. CDR1 and CDR2 (germline): SGHRS, YFSETQ. The CDR3 loop is CASSLGLAGQTYEQYF. The CDR3 DNA reads as TGCGCCAGCAGCTTGGGGCTAGCGGGCCAAACCTACGAGCAGTACTTC.

This CDR3 is CASSLGPWDGYTF. DNA of the CDR3: TGTGCCAGCAGTTTGGGGCCTTGGGATGGCTACACCTTC. V gene TRBV27 combines with J gene TRBJ1-2; tentatively, D is TRBD1 (5 bases). V lost 3 bases and J lost 6, with 11 bases in between. Germline CDR1 reads MNHEY; CDR2 reads SMNVEV (reference sequence). The CDR3 is 13 residues long.

The count of this clone is one. The V gene is TRBV5-1, the J gene TRBJ2-7; D ambiguous. This CDR3 spans 13 amino acids. V was trimmed by 3 bases and J by 7 bases, leaving 14 bases between them. Germline loops: CDR1 SGHRS, CDR2 YFSETQ. The CDR3 DNA follows: TGCGCCAGCAGCTCCCCGTGGAGAGGTGAGCAGTACTTC. Translation: CASSSPWRGEQYF.

The chain couples TRBV2 to TRBJ2-2; the match to TRBD2 covers 8 bases. The V segment lost 4 bases and the J segment 6 bases; nucleotides outside the gene matches: 1. The CDR3 consists of 13 residues. Germline V gene data show CDR1 as SNHLY and CDR2 as FYNNEI. CDR3 nucleotide sequence: TGTGCCAGCAGTGGGGGACTAGCCGGGGAGCTGTTTTTT. The encoded protein is CASSGGLAGELFF.

The chain carries TRBV19 and TRBJ1-2; D remains unclear. Trimming left V 6 bases short and J 7 bases short, with 18 bases between. Germline loops: CDR1 LNHDA, CDR2 SQIVND (reference sequence). The CDR3 is made up of 14 amino acids. In DNA form, the CDR3 reads TGTGCCAGTAGCCTAAGGCGGGGAGTAGGTGGCTACACCTTC. It is translated as CASSLRRGVGGYTF.

The chain links TRBV28 to TRBJ1-2; D gene unclear. Germline assignment: CDR1 MDHEN and CDR2 SYDVKM. V lost 4 bases and J lost 4, with 16 bases in between. The length of the CDR3 is 15 residues. The CDR3 DNA sequence: TGTGCCAGCAGTTCCTCGGGAGAGGAGTCCTATGGCTACACCTTC. As protein: CASSSSGEESYGYTF.

The table lists this clone with a few counts. The genes are TRBV5-1 and TRBJ2-5; D unclear. The germline CDR1 and CDR2 sequences are SGHRS and YFSETQ. Trimming removed 2 bases from V and 0 bases from J, with 8 bases in between. The CDR3 has 14 amino acids. The CDR3 reads CASSFLVNQETQYF. Here the CDR3 DNA reads TGCGCCAGCAGCTTTCTAGTGAACCAAGAGACCCAGTACTTC.

This clone appeared once. The chain combines TRBV19 with TRBJ1-1; TRBD1 might be the D (5 bases). V was shortened by 7 bases and J by 4 bases, with 16 bases between the two germline ends. The CDR3 extends over 14 amino acids. The germline gives CDR1 LNHDA, CDR2 SQIVND (reference sequence). For the CDR3, the DNA is TGTGCCAGTAACCCCGTTGGGGGGGGCACTGAAGCTTTCTTT. It codes for CASNPVGGGTEAFF.

J is TRBJ1-1 and V is TRBV5-6; D gene ambiguous. The germline V gene encodes CDR1 SGHDT and CDR2 YYEEEE. The CDR3 runs 14 residues. V was pared by 3 bases and J by 1 base, with 10 bases between. The CDR3 loop is CASSSTERNTEAFF. Here the CDR3 DNA reads TGTGCCAGCAGCTCTACAGAGAGGAACACTGAAGCTTTCTTT. The whole variable domain, remainder taken from reference TRBV5-6 and TRBJ1-1, is DAGVTQSPTHLIKTRGQQVTLRCSPKSGHDTVSWYQQALGQGPQFIFQYYEEEERQRGNFPDRFSGHQFPNYSSELNVNALLLGDSALYLCASSSTERNTEAFFGQGTRLTVV.